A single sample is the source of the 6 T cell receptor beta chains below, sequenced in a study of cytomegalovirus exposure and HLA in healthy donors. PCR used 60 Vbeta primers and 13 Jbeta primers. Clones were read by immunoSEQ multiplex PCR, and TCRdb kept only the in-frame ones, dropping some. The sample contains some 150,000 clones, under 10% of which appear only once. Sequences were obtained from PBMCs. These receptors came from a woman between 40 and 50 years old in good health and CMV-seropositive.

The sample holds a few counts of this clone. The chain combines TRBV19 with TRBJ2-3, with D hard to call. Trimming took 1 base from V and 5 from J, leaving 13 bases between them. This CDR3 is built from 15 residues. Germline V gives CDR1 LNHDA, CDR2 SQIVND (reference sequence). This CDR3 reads CASSIAGEGKDTQYF. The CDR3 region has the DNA TGTGCCAGTAGTATAGCAGGCGAAGGAAAAGATACGCAGTATTTT. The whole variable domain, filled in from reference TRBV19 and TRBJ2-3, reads DGGITQSPKYLFRKEGQNVTLSCEQNLNHDAMYWYRQDPGQGLRLIYYSQIVNDFQKGDIAEGYSVSREKKESFPLTVTSAQKNPTAFYLCASSIAGEGKDTQYFGPGTRLTVL.

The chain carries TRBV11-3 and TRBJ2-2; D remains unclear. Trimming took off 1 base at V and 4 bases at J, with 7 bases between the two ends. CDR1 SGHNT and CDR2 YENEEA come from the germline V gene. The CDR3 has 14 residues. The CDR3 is CASSLVGSTGELFF. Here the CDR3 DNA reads TGTGCCAGCAGCTTAGTGGGCAGCACCGGGGAGCTGTTTTTT.

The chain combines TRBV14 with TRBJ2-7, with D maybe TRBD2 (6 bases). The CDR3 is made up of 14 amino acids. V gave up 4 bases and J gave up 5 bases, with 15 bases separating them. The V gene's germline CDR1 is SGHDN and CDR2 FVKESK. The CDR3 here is CASSPRGFVDEQYF. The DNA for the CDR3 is TGTGCCAGCAGCCCGCGGGGTTTTGTGGACGAGCAGTACTTC.

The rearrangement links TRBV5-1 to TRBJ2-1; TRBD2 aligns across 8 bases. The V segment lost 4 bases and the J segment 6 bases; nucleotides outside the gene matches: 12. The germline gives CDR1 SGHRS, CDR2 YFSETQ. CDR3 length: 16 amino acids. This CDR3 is CASSGGFSGGTNEQFF. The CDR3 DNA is TGCGCCAGCAGCGGGGGTTTCAGCGGGGGAACCAATGAGCAGTTCTTC. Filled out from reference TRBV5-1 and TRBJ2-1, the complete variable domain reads KAGVTQTPRYLIKTRGQQVTLSCSPISGHRSVSWYQQTPGQGLQFLFEYFSETQRNKGNFPGRFSGRQFSNSRSEMNVSTLELGDSALYLCASSGGFSGGTNEQFFGPGTRLTVL.

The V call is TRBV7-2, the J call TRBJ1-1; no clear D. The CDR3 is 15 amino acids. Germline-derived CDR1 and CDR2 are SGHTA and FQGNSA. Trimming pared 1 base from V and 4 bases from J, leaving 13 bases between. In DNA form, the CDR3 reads TGTGCCAGCAGCTTAGGGCAGTATCGAGGCACTGAAGCTTTCTTT. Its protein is CASSLGQYRGTEAFF.

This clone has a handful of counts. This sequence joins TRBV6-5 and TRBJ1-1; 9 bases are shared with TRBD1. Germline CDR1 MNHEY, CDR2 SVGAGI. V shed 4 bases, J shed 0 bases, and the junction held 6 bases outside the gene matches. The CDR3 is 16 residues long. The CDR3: CASSSPGQGMNTEAFF. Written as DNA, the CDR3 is TGTGCCAGCAGTTCCCCGGGACAGGGTATGAACACTGAAGCTTTCTTT.